Listed below are T cell receptor beta chains from one sample, sequenced in a study of vaccination and CD4 T cells after COVID-19. TCRdb recomputed calls from the PCR reads with MiXCR, one row per CDR3 protein. The data contain about 7,000 distinct CDR3 sequences, about half of them singletons. Their antigens are not known. The sample was CD4+ T cells from blood, cultured in vitro. These receptors all stem from a human donor in good health. Each CDR3 is given with its conserved first and last residue. A D gene is named only where the DNA matches it firmly. Size tells how often a clone was seen (once, few, many) or the class of an expanded clone, and some rows leave it out.

j_gene | d_gene | abundance | v_gene | CDR3nt | CDR3aa
TRBJ1-6 | TRBD1 | NA | TRBV2 | TGTGCCCGGGGGCGGACAGGGCCCAATTCACCCCTCCACTTT | CARGRTGPNSPLHF
TRBJ1-3 | TRBD1 | NA | TRBV10-3 | TGTGCCATCAGTGAACGACAGGGCTCTGGAAACACCATATATTTT | CAISERQGSGNTIYF
TRBJ2-6 | NA | few | TRBV7-2 | TGTGCCAGCAGCACAAGAGGGGGTACTGGGGCCAACGTCCTGACTTTC | CASSTRGGTGANVLTF
TRBJ2-5 | NA | NA | TRBV5-1 | TGCGCCAGCAGCTTGGTGGAGACCCAGTACTTC | CASSLVETQYF
TRBJ2-5 | NA | NA | TRBV2 | TGTGCCAGCAGTAAACTAGACTTATCGGGAGCTCTAAAGACCCAGTACTTC | CASSKLDLSGALKTQYF
TRBJ2-6 | TRBD1 | NA | TRBV5-5 | TGTGCCAGCAGCTGGACAGGGGCTGGGGCCAACGTCCTGACTTTC | CASSWTGAGANVLTF
TRBJ1-2 | TRBD1 | NA | TRBV7-2 | TGTGCCAGCAGTCCCTCTCCGGGACAGGGGGCTAAGGGCTACACCTTC | CASSPSPGQGAKGYTF
TRBJ1-3 | TRBD1 | NA | TRBV30 | TGTGCCTGGAGTCCGGACAGGGGGGGAAACACCATATATTTT | CAWSPDRGGNTIYF
TRBJ1-5 | NA | NA | TRBV6-1 | TGTGCCAGCAGTGAAACAAGGGGTAGCAATCAGCCCCAGCATTTT | CASSETRGSNQPQHF
TRBJ2-2 | NA | NA | TRBV24-1 | TGTGCCACCAGTGATTCCGTGTGGGGCTCCACCGGGGAGCTGTTTTTT | CATSDSVWGSTGELFF
TRBJ1-2 | NA | NA | TRBV7-2 | TGTGCCAGCAGCTTAGCCTTCGGGGGCTTAGATGGCTACACCTTC | CASSLAFGGLDGYTF
TRBJ1-5 | NA | once | TRBV5-8 | TGTGCCAGCATCCCGACACCGGCAGGGGATCAGCCCCAGCATTTT | CASIPTPAGDQPQHF
TRBJ2-5 | NA | NA | TRBV29-1 | TGCAGCGTTGATAGCTCTAGCATGGAGACCCAGTACTTC | CSVDSSSMETQYF
TRBJ2-7 | TRBD1 | NA | TRBV6-1 | TGTGCCAGCCAGAGCCGGGACAGACCCTACGAGCAGTACTTC | CASQSRDRPYEQYF
TRBJ1-1 | NA | NA | TRBV19 | TGTGCCAGTAGTATGGAAGGGGGTTACACTGAAGCTTTCTTT | CASSMEGGYTEAFF
TRBJ2-3 | NA | few | TRBV29-1 | TGCAGCGTTGATACTCGGACGCAGTATTTT | CSVDTRTQYF
TRBJ1-5 | NA | NA | TRBV20-1 | TGCAGTGCTAGCACGTCCGAGAATCAGCCCCAGCATTTT | CSASTSENQPQHF
TRBJ1-1 | NA | few | TRBV7-6 | TGTGCCAGCAGCTTAGGTGACAGCGGGACTGAAGCTTTCTTT | CASSLGDSGTEAFF
TRBJ1-2 | TRBD1 | NA | TRBV24-1 | TGTGCCACCAGTGATTTTCGGACAGGTTACGGCTACACCTTC | CATSDFRTGYGYTF
TRBJ2-5 | NA | NA | TRBV5-6 | TGTGCCAGCAGCTTGGGGGCAGAAGAGACCCAGTACTTC | CASSLGAEETQYF
TRBJ2-2 | TRBD1 | NA | TRBV27 | TGTGCCAGCACAAGGGGGACAGGGGGGACTGGGGAGCTGTTTTTT | CASTRGTGGTGELFF
TRBJ2-6 | NA | NA | TRBV11-2 | TGTGCCAGCAGCTTAGACAGGTTGATATCCTCTGGGGCCAACGTCCTGACTTTC | CASSLDRLISSGANVLTF
TRBJ1-2 | NA | once | TRBV19 | TGTGCCAGTAGTTCCTTCCGACGGAGTGGCTACACCTTC | CASSSFRRSGYTF
TRBJ1-2 | NA | NA | TRBV7-2 | TGTGCCAGCAGCCCGACAGTGTCAGGCTACACCTTC | CASSPTVSGYTF
TRBJ2-7 | TRBD2 | NA | TRBV29-1 | TGCAGCGTTGAAGTTAGCGGGAGGGGGTCGGGAGAGCAGTACTTC | CSVEVSGRGSGEQYF
TRBJ1-5 | NA | once | TRBV30 | TGTGCCTGGAGTAGTAAGGGGGGCAATCAGCCCCAGCATTTT | CAWSSKGGNQPQHF
TRBJ2-5 | NA | NA | TRBV27 | TGTCCCAGCAGTTGGTTCCTACTAGTTCGGCGGCCCCAGGTGGAGACCCAGTACTTC | CPSSWFLLVRRPQVETQYF
TRBJ2-7 | TRBD2 | NA | TRBV7-9 | TGTGCCAGCAGCCGTGGACTAGCGGGAGGGACCTACGAGCAGTACTTC | CASSRGLAGGTYEQYF
TRBJ1-6 | NA | NA | TRBV12-3/TRBV12-4 | TGTGCCAGCAGTAGATCGGGGGTTTCACCCCTCCACTTT | CASSRSGVSPLHF
TRBJ2-1 | NA | NA | TRBV25-1 | TGTGCCAGCAGTGAATGGCGGGTGGGGAATGAGCAGTTCTTC | CASSEWRVGNEQFF
TRBJ2-2 | NA | medium-sized | TRBV6-5 | TGTGCCAGCAGTTTTGCAGAGAACACCGGGGAGCTGTTTTTT | CASSFAENTGELFF
TRBJ1-6 | NA | NA | TRBV5-8 | TGTGCCAGCAGCTTGAGGAATAATAATTCACCCCTCCACTTT | CASSLRNNNSPLHF
TRBJ2-5 | TRBD2 | few | TRBV10-2 | TGCGCCAGCAGTAGAATCGGGACTAGCGGGACGCTGGAGACCCAGTACTTC | CASSRIGTSGTLETQYF
TRBJ2-6 | NA | NA | TRBV18 | TGTGCCAGCTCACCACCGGGGGCCAACGTCCTGACTTTC | CASSPPGANVLTF
TRBJ1-6 | NA | NA | TRBV28 | TGTGCCAGCAGTTTTTCGCTGGAGAATTCACCCCTCCACTTT | CASSFSLENSPLHF
TRBJ2-2 | NA | NA | TRBV21-1 | TGTGCCAGCAGCCGATGCAAGAAGCGGGAATCCGGGGAGCTGTTTTTT | CASSRCKKRESGELFF
TRBJ2-3 | NA | NA | TRBV30 | TGTGCCTGGAGTTTGTCGGGAGCAGATACGCAGTATTTT | CAWSLSGADTQYF
TRBJ2-5 | TRBD1 | NA | TRBV7-6 | TGTGCCAGCAGCTTAAGGACAGGGGGCATTGGAGAGACCCAGTACTTC | CASSLRTGGIGETQYF
TRBJ1-2 | TRBD1 | NA | TRBV12-3/TRBV12-4 | TGTGCCAGCACCACCCCGGGAAGGGGACAGGGGGGCTATGGCTACACCTTC | CASTTPGRGQGGYGYTF
TRBJ2-5 | TRBD1 | few | TRBV11-2 | TGTGCCAGCAGCGCGAACTACAGGGGGAGCCAAGAGACCCAGTACTTC | CASSANYRGSQETQYF
TRBJ1-1 | NA | NA | TRBV20-1 | TGCAGTGCGCCACCGACAATGAACACTGAAGCTTTCTTT | CSAPPTMNTEAFF
TRBJ2-5 | TRBD1 | NA | TRBV7-2 | TGTGCCAGCAGCTTCTACAGGGGAGAGACCCAGTACTTC | CASSFYRGETQYF
TRBJ1-1 | NA | NA | TRBV20-1 | TGCAGTGCTAGAGATTTGGCGGGGGCCCTGAACACTGAAGCTTTCTTT | CSARDLAGALNTEAFF
TRBJ1-1 | NA | few | TRBV7-9 | TGTGCCAGCAGCTTAGACCAAGCGGCTTTCTTT | CASSLDQAAFF
TRBJ1-2 | NA | NA | TRBV7-7 | TGTGCCAGCAGCTCAGACAGCTCCTATGGCTACACCTTC | CASSSDSSYGYTF
TRBJ2-7 | NA | NA | TRBV6-2/TRBV6-3 | TGTGCCAGCAGTATCGACGGGACACCTTACGAGCAGTACTTC | CASSIDGTPYEQYF
TRBJ2-3 | TRBD2 | NA | TRBV7-8 | TGTGCCAGCAGCTCTCAGACTAGCGGAAGCACAGATACGCAGTATTTT | CASSSQTSGSTDTQYF
TRBJ1-1 | NA | NA | TRBV15 | TGTGCCACCAGCAGACCTCCCGACAGAAATGAAGCTTTCTTT | CATSRPPDRNEAFF
TRBJ1-3 | TRBD1 | once | TRBV2 | TGTGCCAGCAGTGTGGACAGGGGGCGCGGAAACACCATATATTTT | CASSVDRGRGNTIYF
TRBJ2-5 | NA | few | TRBV6-1 | TGTGCCAGCAGTAATAGGGACTCTCCCTCGGAGACCCAGTACTTC | CASSNRDSPSETQYF
TRBJ1-5 | NA | few | TRBV7-9 | TGTGCCAGCAGCTTAGGGGTCGGACCACCGGCCCAGCATTTT | CASSLGVGPPAQHF